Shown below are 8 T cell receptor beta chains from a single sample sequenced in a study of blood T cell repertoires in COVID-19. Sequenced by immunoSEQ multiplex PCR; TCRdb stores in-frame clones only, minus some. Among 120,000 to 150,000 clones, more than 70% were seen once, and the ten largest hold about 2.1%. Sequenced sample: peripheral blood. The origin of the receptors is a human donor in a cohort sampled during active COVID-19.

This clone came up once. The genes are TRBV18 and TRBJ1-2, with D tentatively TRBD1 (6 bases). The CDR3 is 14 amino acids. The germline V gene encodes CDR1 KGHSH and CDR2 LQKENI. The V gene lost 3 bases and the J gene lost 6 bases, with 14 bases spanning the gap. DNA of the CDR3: TGTGCCAGCTCACCTTTGCCGGACAGCGATGGCTACACCTTC. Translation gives CASSPLPDSDGYTF.

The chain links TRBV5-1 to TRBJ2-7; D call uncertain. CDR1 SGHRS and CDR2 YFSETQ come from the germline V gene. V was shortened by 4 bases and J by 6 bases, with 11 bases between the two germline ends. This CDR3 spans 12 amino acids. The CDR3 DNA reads TGCGCCAGCAGCGACGAGGATGGCGAGCAGTACTTC. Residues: CASSDEDGEQYF.

The DNA for the CDR3 is TGTGCCAGCAGTTACTACGGGTTCTCAGATACGCAGTATTTT. Translation: CASSYYGFSDTQYF. The V gene is TRBV6-6, the J gene TRBJ2-3; D gene uncertain. Trimming took off 1 base at V and 4 bases at J, with 9 bases between the two ends. This CDR3 has 14 residues. The germline gives CDR1 MNHNY, CDR2 SVGAGI (reference sequence).

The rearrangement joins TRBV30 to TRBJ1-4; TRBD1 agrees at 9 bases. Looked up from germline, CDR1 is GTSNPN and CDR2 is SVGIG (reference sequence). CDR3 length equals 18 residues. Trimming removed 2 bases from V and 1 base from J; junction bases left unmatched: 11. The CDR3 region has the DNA TGTGCCTGGAGTCTTAGGACAGGGGCGATTATAACTAATGAAAAACTGTTTTTT. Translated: CAWSLRTGAIITNEKLFF.

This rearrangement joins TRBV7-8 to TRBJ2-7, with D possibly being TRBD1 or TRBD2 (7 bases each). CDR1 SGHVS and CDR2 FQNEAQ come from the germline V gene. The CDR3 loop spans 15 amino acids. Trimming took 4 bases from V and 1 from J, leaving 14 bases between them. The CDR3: CASSSAGQWSYEQYF. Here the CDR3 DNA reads TGTGCCAGCAGCTCAGCGGGACAGTGGTCCTACGAGCAGTACTTC. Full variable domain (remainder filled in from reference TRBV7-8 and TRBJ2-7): GAGVSQSPRYKVAKRGQDVALRCDPISGHVSLFWYQQALGQGPEFLTYFQNEAQLDKSGLPSDRFFAERPEGSVSTLKIQRTQQEDSAVYLCASSSAGQWSYEQYFGPGTRLTVT.

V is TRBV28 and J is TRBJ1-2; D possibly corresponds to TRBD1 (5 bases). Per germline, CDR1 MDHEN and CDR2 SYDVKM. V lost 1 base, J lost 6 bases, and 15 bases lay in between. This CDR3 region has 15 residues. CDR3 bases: TGTGCCAGCAGTTTATCCCCAGGGTATACCGATGGCTACACCTTC. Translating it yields CASSLSPGYTDGYTF.

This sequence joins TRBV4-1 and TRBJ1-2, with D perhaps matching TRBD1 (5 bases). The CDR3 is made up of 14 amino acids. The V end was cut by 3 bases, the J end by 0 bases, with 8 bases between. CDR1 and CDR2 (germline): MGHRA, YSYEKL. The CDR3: CASSHLTANYGYTF. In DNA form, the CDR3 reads TGCGCCAGCAGCCATCTGACAGCTAACTATGGCTACACCTTC.

The CDR3 bases are TGTGCCTGGAGTCCCAGGGAAGAGACCCAGTACTTC. It codes for CAWSPREETQYF. The chain carries TRBV30 and TRBJ2-5; D may be TRBD1 (5 bases). The CDR3 is made up of 12 amino acids. With 2 bases removed from V and 3 bases from J, the gap between germline ends came to 7 bases. Germline values: CDR1 GTSNPN, CDR2 SVGIG (reference sequence).